These 5 T cell receptor beta chains originate from one sample sequenced in a study of cytomegalovirus exposure and HLA in healthy donors. 60 Vbeta and 13 Jbeta primers were used in PCR. Clones were sequenced by immunoSEQ multiplex PCR, and TCRdb holds only the in-frame ones, with some missing. Of roughly 130,000 clones in the sample, more than 80% are singletons; the top ten hold 1%. Sequenced material: PBMCs. These receptors came from a man aged 40-49 years in good health and CMV-seronegative.

The CDR3 coding sequence is TGTGCCAGCATTGATTGGCTGGCTACCTACAGGGGACCAACCTACGAGCAGTACTTC. Amino acid sequence: CASIDWLATYRGPTYEQYF. The V and J genes are TRBV6-1 and TRBJ2-7; TRBD1 aligns across 7 bases. The germline V gene encodes CDR1 MNHNS and CDR2 SASEGT. This CDR3 contains 19 residues. With V trimmed by 7 bases and J by 2 bases, 23 bases remained unmatched.

This clone was picked up a small number of times. The chain combines TRBV5-1 with TRBJ1-3; TRBD1 matches at 11 bases. J gave up 2 bases and V 3 bases, and 4 bases lay outside the gene matches. CDR1 is SGHRS, CDR2 YFSETQ, per germline. The CDR3 contains 16 residues. In DNA form, the CDR3 reads TGCGCCAGCAGCTCGCTGGGACAGGGGGCTGGAAACACCATATATTTT. The encoded protein is CASSSLGQGAGNTIYF.

The V and J genes are TRBV19 and TRBJ1-5; a weak D match, TRBD1 (5 bases). CDR3 length: 16 amino acids. Germline V gene sequence: CDR1 LNHDA, CDR2 SQIVND (reference sequence). V lost 2 bases and J 7 bases, leaving 18 bases between the germline ends. The CDR3 DNA sequence: TGTGCCAGTAGTATAATTAGTCTGGGGGGGGAACAGCCCCAGCATTTT. Translation: CASSIISLGGEQPQHF.

The chain recombines TRBV27 with TRBJ2-5, with a tentative D call TRBD1 (5 bases). Germline CDR1 reads MNHEY; CDR2 reads SMNVEV (reference sequence). Trimming stripped 8 bases from V and 1 base from J, with 11 bases between. This CDR3 has 13 amino acids. The CDR3 sequence: CASQQTAQETQYF. CDR3 DNA sequence: TGTGCCAGCCAACAGACAGCCCAAGAGACCCAGTACTTC.

V and J are TRBV2 and TRBJ1-5; 7 nucleotides align to TRBD1. The germline V gene encodes CDR1 SNHLY and CDR2 FYNNEI. The length of the CDR3 is 15 residues. The ends lost 4 bases at V and 4 bases at J; junction bases unmatched: 7. CDR3 amino acids: CASSALGQTNQPQHF. The CDR3 DNA sequence: TGTGCCAGCAGTGCCTTGGGACAGACGAATCAGCCCCAGCATTTT.